The rows below give T cell receptor beta chains drawn from one sample of a study of metastatic and nonmetastatic thyroid tumors. TCRdb redid the clone calls on the PCR reads using MiXCR. The table has tens of thousands of clones, approximately 20% seen once. Sequenced input: tumor tissue. The receptors come from a female donor with papillary thyroid cancer or a benign thyroid nodule (not recorded which). Some clones in this sample may be carry-over from other donors' samples. Both conserved end residues are part of each CDR3. D genes are given only for firm matches. Part of the rows lack a size; the others show once, few, many or a class for expanded clones.

NA NA TRBJ2-5 TRBV7-6 TGTGCCAGCAGCTTAGGGCGGCAAGAGACCCAGTACTTC CASSLGRQETQYF
many NA TRBJ1-1 TRBV12-3/TRBV12-4 TGTGCCAGCAGTTTCCCGGAAGGAACCGGGGCTGAAGCTTTCTTT CASSFPEGTGAEAFF
many NA TRBJ1-5 TRBV4-1 TGCGCCAGCAGCCCACGACAGGGCAATCAGCCCCAGCATTTT CASSPRQGNQPQHF
NA NA TRBJ1-6 TRBV4-3 TGCGCCAGCAGCCGCAACTTCGCAGGGTTTGTTAATTCACCCCTCCACTTT CASSRNFAGFVNSPLHF
many NA TRBJ2-3 TRBV7-9 TGTGCCAGCAGCTACCTAGCTACCACAGATACGCAGTATTTT CASSYLATTDTQYF
few TRBD1 TRBJ2-5 TRBV4-2 TGTGCCAGCAGCCTAACTTGGGACAGACAAGAGACCCAGTACTTC CASSLTWDRQETQYF
many TRBD2 TRBJ2-7 TRBV11-2 TGTGCCAGCAGCTTATGGGGGGAGGGTCTCTTGCCAGAGGACGAGCAGTACTTC CASSLWGEGLLPEDEQYF
many TRBD1 TRBJ1-3 TRBV12-3/TRBV12-4 TGTGCCAGCAGTTTAGGCTCAGGGGGCAGGTCCACCATATATTTT CASSLGSGGRSTIYF
few TRBD1 TRBJ2-7 TRBV12-3/TRBV12-4 TGTGCCAGCACCCCGGGGACAGGGGCCTACGAGCAGTACTTC CASTPGTGAYEQYF
many NA TRBJ2-7 TRBV2 TGTGCCAGCAGTGTTGTAAAATCCTACGAGCAGTACTTC CASSVVKSYEQYF
many TRBD1 TRBJ1-1 TRBV6-1 TGTGCCAGCAGTTCCGGACAGGGGGGCACTGAAGCTTTCTTT CASSSGQGGTEAFF
many NA TRBJ1-1 TRBV18 TGTGCCAGCTCACCACCGATCTTAAGGAACACTGAAGCTTTCTTT CASSPPILRNTEAFF
many NA TRBJ2-2 TRBV7-9 TGTGCCAGCAGCTTCGACTGGAAGAACACCGGGGAGCTGTTTTTT CASSFDWKNTGELFF
many NA TRBJ1-5 TRBV3-1 TGTGCCAGCAGCCTTTACACTCAGGGGTACAATCAGCCCCAGCATTTT CASSLYTQGYNQPQHF
many TRBD2 TRBJ2-1 TRBV27 TGTGCCAGCAGTTTATTCCTAGCGGGGGATACATACAATGAGCAGTTCTTC CASSLFLAGDTYNEQFF
NA NA TRBJ2-7 TRBV7-6 TGTGCCAGCAGCTCTACGCTCGCTGGTGCTACTGTCTACGAGCAGTACTTC CASSSTLAGATVYEQYF
few NA TRBJ2-7 TRBV2 TGTGCCAGCAGTGCTCTGAATACCTACGAGCAGTACTTC CASSALNTYEQYF
NA TRBD1 TRBJ2-1 TRBV11-2 TGTGCCAGCAGCCCGTCGTGGGGACAGGTCTACAATGAGCAGTTCTTC CASSPSWGQVYNEQFF
many TRBD2 TRBJ2-1 TRBV2 TGTGCCAGCAAAAGACTAGCGAACGATGAGCAGTTCTTC CASKRLANDEQFF
NA TRBD2 TRBJ2-1 TRBV28 TGTGCCAGCAGTGAGACTAGCGTTAGGGTAAACAATGAGCAGTTCTTC CASSETSVRVNNEQFF
NA TRBD2 TRBJ2-1 TRBV5-1 TGCGCCAGCAGCAGGACTAGCGGGAGCTCCTACAATGAGCAGTTCTTC CASSRTSGSSYNEQFF
many TRBD2 TRBJ2-1 TRBV6-1 TGTGCCAGCAGTGAACTAGCGGGGGTTTACAATGAGCAGTTCTTC CASSELAGVYNEQFF
medium-sized TRBD2 TRBJ2-7 TRBV2 TGTGCCAGCCTAGCGGAGTGGACCTACGAGCAGTACTTC CASLAEWTYEQYF
many TRBD1 TRBJ1-2 TRBV9 TGTGCCAGCAGCGAGGCAGGGACAGGGGGCTATGGCTACACCTTC CASSEAGTGGYGYTF
many NA TRBJ2-7 TRBV27 TGTGCCAGCAGTTCCAGGGGACGCTCCTACGAGCAGTACTTC CASSSRGRSYEQYF
NA NA TRBJ1-1 TRBV7-9 TGTGCCAGCAGCTTATGGGGCAGGAGCGACGCTGAAGCTTTCTTT CASSLWGRSDAEAFF
many TRBD1 TRBJ2-7 TRBV19 TGTGCCAGTAGTATAGATGGGACAGGGACTCGAGAGCAGTACTTC CASSIDGTGTREQYF